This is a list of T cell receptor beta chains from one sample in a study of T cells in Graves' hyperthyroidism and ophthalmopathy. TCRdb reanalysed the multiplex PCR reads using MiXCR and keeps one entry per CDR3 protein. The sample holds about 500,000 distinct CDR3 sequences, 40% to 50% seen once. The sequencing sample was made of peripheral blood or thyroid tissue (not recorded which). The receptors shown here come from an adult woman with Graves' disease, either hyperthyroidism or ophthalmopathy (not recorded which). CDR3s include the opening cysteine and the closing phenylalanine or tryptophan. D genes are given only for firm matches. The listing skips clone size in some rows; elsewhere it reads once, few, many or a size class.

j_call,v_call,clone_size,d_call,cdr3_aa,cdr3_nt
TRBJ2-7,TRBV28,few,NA,CASRAGDYEQYF,TGTGCCAGCAGGGCAGGGGACTACGAGCAGTACTTC
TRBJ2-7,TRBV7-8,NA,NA,CASSLAGREHYEQYF,TGTGCCAGCAGCTTAGCGGGACGGGAGCATTACGAGCAGTACTTC
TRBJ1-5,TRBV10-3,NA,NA,CATAGGGESNQPQHF,TGTGCCACCGCAGGTGGGGGGGAGAGCAATCAGCCCCAGCATTTT
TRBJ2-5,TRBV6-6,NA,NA,CASSYDRLETQYF,TGTGCCAGCAGTTACGACAGATTGGAGACCCAGTACTTC
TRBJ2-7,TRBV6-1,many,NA,CASSEWGATYEQYF,TGTGCCAGCAGTGAATGGGGGGCCACCTACGAGCAGTACTTC
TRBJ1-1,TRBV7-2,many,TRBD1,CASSLALGQGRINAFF,TGTGCCAGCAGCTTAGCACTGGGACAGGGGAGGATCAACGCTTTCTTT
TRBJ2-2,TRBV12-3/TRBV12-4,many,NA,CASGLVNTGELFF,TGTGCCAGCGGGCTGGTGAACACCGGGGAGCTGTTTTTT
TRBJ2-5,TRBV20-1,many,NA,CSARAGHETQYF,TGCAGTGCTAGAGCCGGCCATGAGACCCAGTACTTC
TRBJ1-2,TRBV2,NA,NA,CASRDTPNYGYTF,TGTGCCAGCAGGGACACCCCTAACTATGGCTACACCTTC
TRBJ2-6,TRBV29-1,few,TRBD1,CSVDGGTGSLSGANVLTF,TGCAGCGTTGACGGGGGGACAGGGTCCCTCTCTGGGGCCAACGTCCTGACTTTC
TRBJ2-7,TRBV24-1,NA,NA,CATSGPQPHEQYF,TGTGCCACCAGTGGCCCACAGCCCCACGAGCAGTACTTC
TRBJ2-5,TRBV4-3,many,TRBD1,CASSQGATGGWETQYF,TGCGCCAGCAGCCAAGGAGCAACAGGGGGCTGGGAGACCCAGTACTTC
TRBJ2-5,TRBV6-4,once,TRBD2,CASSDGTSGRAQYF,TGTGCCAGCAGTGACGGGACTAGCGGGAGGGCCCAGTACTTC
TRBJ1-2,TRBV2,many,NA,CASSGGKVGIYGYTF,TGTGCCAGCAGTGGAGGAAAGGTTGGGATCTATGGCTACACCTTC
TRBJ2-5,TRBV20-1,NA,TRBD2,CSSTSGRRETQYF,TGCAGTTCAACTAGCGGGAGACGGGAGACCCAGTACTTC
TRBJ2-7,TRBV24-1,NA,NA,CANSRDTSTYEQYF,TGTGCTAACTCTAGGGACACCTCCACCTACGAGCAGTACTTC
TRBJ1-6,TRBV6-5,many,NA,CASSSGTNSPLHF,TGTGCCAGCAGTTCCGGGACAAATTCACCCCTCCACTTT
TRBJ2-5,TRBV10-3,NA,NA,CASSYRQETQYF,TGTGCCAGCAGTTACCGACAAGAGACCCAGTACTTC
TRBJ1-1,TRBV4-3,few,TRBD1,CASSRQPQGGMNTEAFF,TGCGCCAGCAGCCGACAACCCCAGGGGGGCATGAACACTGAAGCTTTCTTT
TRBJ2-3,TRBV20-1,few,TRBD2,CSVGLAGADTQYF,TGCAGTGTCGGACTAGCGGGAGCCGATACGCAGTATTTT
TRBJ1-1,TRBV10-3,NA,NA,CAIRETGTEAFF,TGTGCCATCCGTGAGACTGGCACTGAAGCTTTCTTT
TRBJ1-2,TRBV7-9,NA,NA,CASSSDNNYGYTF,TGTGCCAGCAGCTCGGACAATAACTATGGCTACACCTTC